A single sample gave rise to the 5 T cell receptor beta chains below, sequenced in a study of control samples from healthy donors and cancer patients. Using immunoSEQ multiplex PCR, the repertoire was profiled, and TCRdb retains in-frame clones only, with some absent. The table has approximately 94,000 clones, more than 85% seen once. The sequenced sample was blood. The receptors come from a woman between 50 and 59 years old in good health.

The genes are TRBV19 and TRBJ1-1; D unclear. Trimming removed 4 bases from V and 1 base from J, with 16 bases in between. Germline V lookup: CDR1 LNHDA, CDR2 SQIVND (reference sequence). The CDR3 consists of 16 residues. Here the CDR3 reads CASSSEGLPRNTEAFF. CDR3 nucleotide sequence: TGTGCCAGTAGTAGCGAGGGTCTACCAAGGAACACTGAAGCTTTCTTT.

The CDR3: CASRTGPYSNQPQHF. CDR3 coding DNA: TGTGCCAGCAGGACGGGGCCTTATAGCAATCAGCCCCAGCATTTT. The chain employs TRBV6-5 and TRBJ1-5, with a weak D call TRBD1 (5 bases). V lost 6 bases, J lost 0 bases, and 12 bases lay in between. Germline CDR1 and CDR2: MNHEY and SVGAGI. There are 15 residues in the CDR3.

In regard to this clone: The junction departs from the called germline gene at one end, perhaps through a read error. The V gene is TRBV6-5, the J gene TRBJ2-7, with 10 bases identical to TRBD1. CDR1 is MNHEY and CDR2 is SVGAGI in the germline V gene. CDR3 length equals 15 residues. The CDR3 DNA sequence: TGTGCCAGCGGTTATCCGGGACAGGGGTCCTACGAGCAGTACTTC. Its translation is CASGYPGQGSYEQYF.

The chain links TRBV7-7 to TRBJ1-4; TRBD1 aligns across 7 bases. Germline trimming cut 5 bases from V and 7 bases from J; bases unmatched to any gene: 7. The CDR3 has 14 residues. Germline V gives CDR1 SSHAT, CDR2 FNYEAQ (reference sequence). CDR3: CASSPTGTGEKLFF. In DNA form, the CDR3 reads TGTGCCAGCAGCCCGACAGGGACGGGTGAAAAACTGTTTTTT.

This chain links TRBV5-1 with TRBJ2-7; the D gene could be TRBD1 or TRBD2 (6 bases each). The length of the CDR3 is 17 residues. With 5 bases removed from V and 2 bases from J, the gap between germline ends came to 23 bases. The germline CDR1 and CDR2 sequences are SGHRS and YFSETQ. CDR3 coding DNA: TGCGCCAGCAGGAGGGGGGCGACAGCCTCTGCTACCTACGAGCAGTACTTC. Translated: CASRRGATASATYEQYF.